This T cell receptor beta chain was sequenced for a study of blood T cell repertoires in COVID-19. Study at large: Samples came from the United States, Italy and Spain, spanning acute and convalescent COVID-19. T cells, B-cell-depleted T cells, or PBMCs provided the cDNA or gDNA that served as material.

About this clone itself: One end of the junction is discordant with germline, which a read error may explain.

Methods used by the authors: Reference gene primer amplification yielded estimated nucleated cell counts. Sequencing used immunoSEQ multiplex PCR; TCRdb keeps in-frame clones, though not all of them. V and J calls and clone size follow that table, whereas D and trimming were derived from the DNA. The sample has 85,000 to 130,000 clones, about two thirds seen once. CDR3 length: 12 residues. Germline loops: CDR1 MNHEY, CDR2 SMNVEV (reference sequence). This receptor was identified in a human donor with acute or convalescent COVID-19. The donor label of this sample is uncertain. The V call is TRBV27, the J call TRBJ2-7; possibly TRBD1 for D (6 bases). Sample: peripheral blood. The CDR3 bases are TGTGCCAGCAGCAGGGACATGAGGTCCTCCTTCTTC. Its protein is CASSRDMRSSFF.